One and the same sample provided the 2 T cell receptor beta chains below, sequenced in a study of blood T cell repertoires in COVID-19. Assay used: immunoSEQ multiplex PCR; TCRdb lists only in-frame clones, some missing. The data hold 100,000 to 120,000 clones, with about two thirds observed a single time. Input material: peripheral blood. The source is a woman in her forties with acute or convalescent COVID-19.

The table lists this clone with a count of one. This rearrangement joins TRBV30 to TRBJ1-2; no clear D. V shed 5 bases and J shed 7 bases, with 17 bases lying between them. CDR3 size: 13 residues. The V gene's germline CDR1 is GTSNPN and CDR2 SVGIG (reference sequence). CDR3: CAWSDGSVFGYTF. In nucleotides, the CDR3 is TGTGCCTGGTCTGATGGTTCAGTCTTTGGCTACACCTTC.

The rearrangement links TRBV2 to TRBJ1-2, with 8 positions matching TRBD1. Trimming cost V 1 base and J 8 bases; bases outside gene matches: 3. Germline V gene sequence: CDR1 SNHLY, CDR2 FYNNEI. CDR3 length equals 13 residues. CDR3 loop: CASSEGDRYGYTF. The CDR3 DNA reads TGTGCCAGCAGTGAAGGGGACAGGTACGGCTACACCTTC.